This T cell receptor beta chain was sequenced in a study of T cell changes during pregnancy in multiple sclerosis. V gave up 6 bases and J gave up 2 bases; unmatched junction bases: 10. Per the germline V gene, CDR1 is MDHEN and CDR2 is SYDVKM. There are 16 residues in the CDR3. Data came from immunoSEQ multiplex PCR; TCRdb stores just in-frame clones and leaves some out. The table has about 80,000 clones, about 92% seen once. The chain is built from TRBV28 and TRBJ1-5; 7 positions match TRBD1. Source: peripheral blood, taken before pregnancy. The receptor was isolated from a female donor with multiple sclerosis, enrolled in a pregnancy study. DNA of the CDR3: TGTGCCAGCAGCCCACATACAGGGGCTGGCAATCAGCCCCAGCATTTT. Translating gives CASSPHTGAGNQPQHF.